The 9 T cell receptor beta chains below were found in one sample sequenced in a study of response to subunit inactivated influenza vaccine. One entry per CDR3 protein, called by TCRdb with MiXCR from the RT-PCR reads. The sample has some 500,000 distinct CDR3 sequences, 16% seen once. Sequencing was performed on CD4+ T cells sorted from PBMCs, taken about 23 months after vaccination. The receptors shown here come from a man between 50 and 75 years old who received an inactivated influenza vaccine.

The rearrangement uses TRBV6-1 and TRBJ2-1; 7 bases fit TRBD1. Germline V gene data show CDR1 as MNHNS and CDR2 as SASEGT. V lost 2 bases and J lost 3; bases outside the gene matches: 4. The length of the CDR3 is 15 residues. The CDR3 is CASSETWDSYNEQFF. Here the CDR3 DNA reads TGTGCCAGCAGTGAAACCTGGGACAGCTACAATGAGCAGTTCTTC.

This clonotype was observed a few times. V is TRBV24-1 and J is TRBJ2-7, with 8 bases identical to TRBD2. V was clipped by 9 bases and J by 4 bases; unmatched bases: 10. Germline V gene lookup returns CDR1 KGHDR and CDR2 SFDVKD. The length of the CDR3 is 14 residues. CDR3 region: CATQESGGLYEQYF. Here the CDR3 DNA reads TGTGCCACCCAGGAAAGCGGGGGATTGTACGAGCAGTACTTC.

This clonotype was counted many times. V is TRBV27 and J is TRBJ2-1; no reliable D call. This CDR3 has 13 residues. The germline CDR1 and CDR2 sequences are MNHEY and SMNVEV (reference sequence). Trimming removed 6 bases from V and 6 bases from J, with 12 bases in between. DNA of the CDR3: TGTGCCAGCAGACCCGGACGGTTCAATGAGCAGTTCTTC. Residues: CASRPGRFNEQFF.

There are a few counts of this clonotype. The rearrangement joins TRBV5-1 to TRBJ1-1; tentative D call: TRBD1 (5 bases). Germline CDR1 is SGHRS and CDR2 is YFSETQ. The CDR3 loop spans 15 amino acids. V was clipped by 4 bases and J by 5 bases, with 18 bases between them. CDR3 DNA: TGCGCCAGCAGCAATGCAGGGATTAAGTCAACTGAAGCTTTCTTT. Translated, it gives CASSNAGIKSTEAFF.

The chain couples TRBV20-1 to TRBJ2-4, with a possible D match to TRBD1 (5 bases). V lost 0 bases and J lost 8, with 17 bases in between. Germline V lookup: CDR1 DFQATT, CDR2 SNEGSKA (reference sequence). The CDR3 loop spans 15 amino acids. CDR3 nucleotides: TGCAGTGCTAGAGATCCGGCCCTTGGGGCAGACATTCAGTACTTC. Translating gives CSARDPALGADIQYF.

This clonotype was seen a handful of times. The chain links TRBV6-1 to TRBJ2-2, with a tentative D call TRBD2 (6 bases). Germline lookup yields CDR1 MNHNS and CDR2 SASEGT. V dropped 6 bases and J dropped 6 bases, with 14 bases sitting between them. The CDR3 has 14 amino acids. The CDR3 DNA is TGTGCCAGCAGGTGGCGGGAAAATTCCGGGGAGCTGTTTTTT. It translates to CASRWRENSGELFF.

J is TRBJ2-5 and V is TRBV6-1; TRBD1 is a possible D gene (5 bases). Germline V gene data show CDR1 as MNHNS and CDR2 as SASEGT. V lost 5 bases and J lost 1, with 8 bases in between. The CDR3 extends over 13 amino acids. CDR3 loop: CASSRQFQETQYF. CDR3 bases: TGTGCCAGCAGTAGACAGTTCCAAGAGACCCAGTACTTC.

The rearrangement joins TRBV14 to TRBJ1-1; D ambiguous. The CDR3 runs to 9 residues. CDR1 and CDR2 from the germline V gene are SGHDN and FVKESK. The V gene lost 7 bases and the J gene lost 9 bases, with 6 bases spanning the gap. CDR3 in amino acids: CASINQAFF. For the CDR3, the DNA is TGTGCCAGCATAAACCAAGCTTTCTTT.

This rearrangement joins TRBV7-9 to TRBJ2-7; TRBD1 matches at 8 bases. CDR3 length equals 15 residues. Trimming at V came to 2 bases and at J to 7 bases, leaving 10 bases not matched to a gene. Germline V gene data show CDR1 as SEHNR and CDR2 as FQNEAQ (reference sequence). The CDR3 coding sequence is TGTGCCAGCAGCTTATCATGGCAGGGGGCAGAGGAGCAGTACTTC. Protein: CASSLSWQGAEEQYF.